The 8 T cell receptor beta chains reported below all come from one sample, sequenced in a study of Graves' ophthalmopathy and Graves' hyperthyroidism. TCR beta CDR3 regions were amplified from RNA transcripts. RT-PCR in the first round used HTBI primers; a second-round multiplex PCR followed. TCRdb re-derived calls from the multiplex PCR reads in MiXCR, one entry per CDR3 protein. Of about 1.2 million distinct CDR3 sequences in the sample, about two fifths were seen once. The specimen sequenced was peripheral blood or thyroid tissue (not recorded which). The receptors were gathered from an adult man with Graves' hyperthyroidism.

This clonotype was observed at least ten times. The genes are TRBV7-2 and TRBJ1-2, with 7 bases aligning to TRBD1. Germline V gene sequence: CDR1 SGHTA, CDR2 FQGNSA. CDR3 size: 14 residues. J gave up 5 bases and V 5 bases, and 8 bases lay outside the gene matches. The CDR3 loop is CASSHRQGGYGYTF. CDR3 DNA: TGTGCCAGCAGCCACCGACAGGGAGGGTATGGCTACACCTTC.

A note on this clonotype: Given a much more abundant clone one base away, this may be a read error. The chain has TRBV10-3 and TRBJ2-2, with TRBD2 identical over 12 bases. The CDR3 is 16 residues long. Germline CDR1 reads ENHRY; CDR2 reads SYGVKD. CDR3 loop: CAISGRTSGVTGGLFF. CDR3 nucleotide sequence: TGTGCCATCAGTGGTAGGACTAGCGGGGTCACCGGGGGGCTGTTTTTT.

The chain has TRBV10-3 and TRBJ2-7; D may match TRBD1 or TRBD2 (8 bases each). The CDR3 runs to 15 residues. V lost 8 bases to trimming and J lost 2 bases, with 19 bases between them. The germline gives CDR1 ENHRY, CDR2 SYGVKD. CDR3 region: CAIPYSGTGTYEQYF. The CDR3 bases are TGTGCCATCCCATATAGCGGGACAGGCACCTACGAGCAGTACTTC.

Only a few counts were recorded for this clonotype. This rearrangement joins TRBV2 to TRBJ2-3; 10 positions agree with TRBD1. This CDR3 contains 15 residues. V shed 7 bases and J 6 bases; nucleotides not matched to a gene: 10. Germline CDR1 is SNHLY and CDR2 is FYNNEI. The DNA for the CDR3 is TGTGCCAGCATATCAGACAGGGGGCTGGCCGATACGCAGTATTTT. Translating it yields CASISDRGLADTQYF.

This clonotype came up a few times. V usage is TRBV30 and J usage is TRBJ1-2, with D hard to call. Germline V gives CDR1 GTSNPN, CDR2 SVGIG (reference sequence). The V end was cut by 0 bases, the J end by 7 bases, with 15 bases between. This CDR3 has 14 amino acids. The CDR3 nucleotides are TGTGCCTGGAGTGTACGGTCTAAGGGCAGTGGCTACACCTTC. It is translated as CAWSVRSKGSGYTF.

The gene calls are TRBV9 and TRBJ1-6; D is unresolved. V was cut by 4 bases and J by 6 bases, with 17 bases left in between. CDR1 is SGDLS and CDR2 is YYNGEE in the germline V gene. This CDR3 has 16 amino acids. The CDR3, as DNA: TGTGCCAGCAGCCCCAGGTCGAAGAGTACTAATTCACCCCTCCACTTT. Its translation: CASSPRSKSTNSPLHF.

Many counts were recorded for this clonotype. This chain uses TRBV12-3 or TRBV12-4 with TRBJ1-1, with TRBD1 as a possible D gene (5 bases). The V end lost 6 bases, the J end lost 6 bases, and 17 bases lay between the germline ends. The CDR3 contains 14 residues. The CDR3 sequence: CASSYPGRRPEAFF. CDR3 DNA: TGTGCCAGCAGCTACCCGGGGCGCCGGCCTGAAGCTTTCTTT.

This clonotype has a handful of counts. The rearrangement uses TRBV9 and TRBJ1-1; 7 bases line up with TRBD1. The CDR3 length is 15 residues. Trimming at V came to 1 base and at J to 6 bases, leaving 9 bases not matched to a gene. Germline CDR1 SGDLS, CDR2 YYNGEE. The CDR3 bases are TGTGCCAGCAGCGTATCAGGGGGGGGGAAGTCTGAAGCTTTCTTT. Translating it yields CASSVSGGGKSEAFF.